This record looks at one T cell receptor (beta chain) sequence and its context. Its cognate antigen is unknown. CDR1 is SGHRS, CDR2 YFSETQ, per germline. The CDR3 consists of 15 residues. Trimming cost V 1 base and J 9 bases, with 18 bases left between them. This entry is derived from a study of T-cell reconstitution after alpha-beta-depleted transplantation in children. Molecular barcoding with unique molecular identifiers was used for the TCRbeta library. TCRdb reanalysed the PCR reads using MiXCR and keeps one entry per CDR3 protein. The repertoire holds around 700,000 distinct CDR3 sequences, with around 14% as singletons. Study-level points and caveats: Alpha-beta T cells present about two months after transplant were reported to originate from several hundred expanded graft clones. A year post-transplant, T-cell counts and diversity derived mostly from newly produced T cells.

The starting material was PBMCs, obtained before TCRalphabeta/CD19-depleted stem cell transplant. The TCR was taken from a girl aged 2 to 10 with congenital amegakaryocytic thrombocytopenia, due to receive a stem cell transplant. V gene TRBV5-1 combines with J gene TRBJ2-3, with D unclear. The CDR3 region is CASSLSVSRLVTQYF. CDR3 in DNA: TGCGCCAGCAGCTTGTCAGTCAGCCGGTTGGTAACGCAGTATTTT. Full variable domain (remainder filled in from reference TRBV5-1 and TRBJ2-3): KAGVTQTPRYLIKTRGQQVTLSCSPISGHRSVSWYQQTPGQGLQFLFEYFSETQRNKGNFPGRFSGRQFSNSRSEMNVSTLELGDSALYLCASSLSVSRLVTQYFGPGTRLTVL.